These 12 T cell receptor beta chains were all obtained from the same sample, sequenced in a study of T cell clonality in common variable immunodeficiency. Sequencing was performed with immunoSEQ multiplex PCR; in TCRdb, only in-frame clones are kept and a portion is missing. Listed for the sample are 30,000 to 40,000 clones, none seen a single time. Material for sequencing was peripheral blood mononuclear cells. Receptors originate from a person between 18 and 75 years old in good health.

This clone has at least ten counts. The sequence runs out 3 residues before the end of the CDR3; the remainder is reconstructed from the germline J gene. The V and J genes are TRBV20-1 and TRBJ2-1, with TRBD2 matching 11 bases. Germline V gives CDR1 DFQATT, CDR2 SNEGSKA (reference sequence). CDR3 length: 15 amino acids. The J segment lost 7 bases and the V segment lost 6 bases, leaving 11 bases of the junction unmatched. The CDR3: CSAILVAGGRNEQFF. The CDR3 DNA, read in part, is TGCAGTGCAATCCTAGTAGCGGGGGGGCGGAATGAG.

With respect to this clone: Sequencing ends 3 residues short of the CDR3 end; the germline J gene provides the rest. This rearrangement joins TRBV7-2 to TRBJ2-5, with TRBD1 matching over 9 bases. V lost 5 bases, J lost 2 bases, and 6 bases stayed unmatched. The V gene's germline CDR1 is SGHTA and CDR2 FQGNSA. The CDR3 sequence is 15 residues long. The CDR3 spells CASSVRDRVQETQYF. The part of the CDR3 DNA that was read is TGTGCCAGCAGCGTCCGGGACAGGGTGCAAGAGACC.

This clone was seen many times. The missing CDR3 end, 3 residues past where the read stops, is filled in from the germline J gene. The chain has TRBV4-2 and TRBJ1-4; 8 nucleotides align to TRBD1. The germline V gene encodes CDR1 LGHNA and CDR2 YNFKEQ. This CDR3 is 16 amino acids long. With V trimmed by 0 bases and J by 8 bases, 8 bases remained unmatched. The CDR3 spells CASSQDFGQGEEKLFF. Incomplete CDR3 DNA: TGTGCCAGCAGCCAAGATTTTGGACAGGGTGAGGAAAAA.

This clone was detected ten times or more. Read data end 3 residues before the CDR3 end; the end is taken from the germline J gene. This rearrangement joins TRBV5-1 to TRBJ1-2; D perhaps matches TRBD1 (5 bases). CDR3 length equals 14 residues. Trimming took 4 bases from V and 4 from J, leaving 14 bases between them. In germline, CDR1 is SGHRS, CDR2 YFSETQ. The CDR3 is CASSPEQASYGYTF. CDR3 bases read: TGCGCCAGCAGCCCTGAACAGGCGAGCTATGGC.

This clone was seen only a few times. The read stops 3 residues short of the end of the CDR3; the missing end is completed from the germline J gene. The rearrangement joins TRBV7-8 to TRBJ2-4, with 12 bases that match TRBD1. The CDR3 runs 16 residues. Germline-derived CDR1 and CDR2 are SGHVS and FQNEAQ. CDR3 residues: CASSLVGGQGAYGQYF. The CDR3 DNA, read in part, is TGTGCCAGCAGCTTAGTAGGGGGACAGGGGGCCTATGGT.

This clone was recorded at least ten times. The read finishes 3 residues shy of the CDR3 end, and the germline J gene is used to complete it. This rearrangement joins TRBV5-1 to TRBJ2-3; D possibly corresponds to TRBD1 (6 bases). CDR3 size: 16 residues. V dropped 4 bases and J dropped 0 bases, with 15 bases sitting between them. Germline CDR1 SGHRS, CDR2 YFSETQ. The sequenced CDR3 bases are TGCGCCAGCAGCCACGGGACACCCTTTAGCACAGATACG. Protein: CASSHGTPFSTDT. The full-length CDR3 reads as CASSHGTPFSTDTQYF.

This clone was detected ten times or more. The read ends 3 residues shy of where the CDR3 ends; the end is completed using the germline J gene. This sequence joins TRBV30 and TRBJ2-1; D gene ambiguous. V lost 0 bases and J 5 bases, leaving 11 bases between the germline ends. CDR3 length: 14 residues. From germline, CDR1 is GTSNPN and CDR2 SVGIG (reference sequence). The sequenced part of the CDR3 DNA is TGTGCCTGGAGTGTACTTCCGGTTGACAATGAG. Translation gives CAWSVLPVDNE. The full CDR3 reads CAWSVLPVDNEQFF. The variable domain in full, with the rest retrieved from reference TRBV30 and TRBJ2-1, is SQTIHQWPATLVQPVGSPLSLECTVEGTSNPNLYWYRQAAGRGLQLLFYSVGIGQISSEVPQNLSASRPQDRQFILSSKKLLLSDSGFYLCAWSVLPVDNEQFFGPGTRLTVL.

In this sample, this clone turned up many times. The read is 3 residues too short to cover the CDR3 end, so that end is filled in from the germline J gene. The chain carries TRBV18 and TRBJ2-5; tentative D call: TRBD1 (5 bases). V dropped 1 base and J dropped 5 bases, with 8 bases sitting between them. Germline lookup yields CDR1 KGHSH and CDR2 LQKENI. The CDR3 is 13 amino acids. The CDR3 bases that were read are TGTGCCAGCTCACCACGGCAGGGTGAGACC. It yields the protein CASSPRQGET. The entire CDR3 sequence reads CASSPRQGETQYF.

There are many counts of this clone. The CDR3 end is not reached by the read, which stops 3 residues before it; the germline J gene fills it in. The J gene is TRBJ1-1, the V gene TRBV19; D is perhaps TRBD1 (5 bases). Deletions cut 7 bases from V and 0 bases from J, with 12 bases between. The germline V gene has CDR1 LNHDA and CDR2 SQIVND (reference sequence). The CDR3 extends over 14 amino acids. CDR3 DNA, as far as it was read: TGTGCCAGTACCCTAACAGGAATGAACACTGAA. Its translation: CASTLTGMNTE. The whole CDR3 sequence reads CASTLTGMNTEAFF.

This clone was counted ten times or more. The read finishes 3 residues shy of the CDR3 end, and the germline J gene is used to complete it. V and J are TRBV30 and TRBJ1-2, with D unresolved. In germline, CDR1 is GTSNPN, CDR2 SVGIG (reference sequence). The germline V and J ends were trimmed by 0 bases and 7 bases, with 18 bases remaining between them. The CDR3 totals 15 residues. The chain's CDR3 is CAWSVGRHPRGGYTF. The covered CDR3 bases are TGTGCCTGGAGTGTAGGCAGACACCCTCGGGGTGGC.

This clone was picked up many times. Sequencing ends 3 residues short of the CDR3 end; the germline J gene provides the rest. J is TRBJ1-2 and V is TRBV12-3 or TRBV12-4; 7 bases map to TRBD1. J was trimmed by 3 bases and V by 9 bases; bases with no gene match: 10. The CDR3 is made up of 14 amino acids. CDR3 residues: CASWRAGGHYGYTF. CDR3 DNA, as far as it was read: TGTGCCAGTTGGCGGGCAGGGGGGCACTATGGC.

This clone occurred many times. The read ends 3 residues shy of where the CDR3 ends; the end is completed using the germline J gene. V and J are TRBV5-1 and TRBJ1-1, with a tentative D call TRBD1 (5 bases). The CDR3 has 13 amino acids. V was clipped by 2 bases and J by 1 base, with 6 bases between them. Germline values: CDR1 SGHRS, CDR2 YFSETQ. The CDR3 bases that were read are TGCGCCAGCAGCTTCGGACAGAACACTGAA. Its protein product is CASSFGQNTE. The full CDR3 sequence reads CASSFGQNTEAFF.